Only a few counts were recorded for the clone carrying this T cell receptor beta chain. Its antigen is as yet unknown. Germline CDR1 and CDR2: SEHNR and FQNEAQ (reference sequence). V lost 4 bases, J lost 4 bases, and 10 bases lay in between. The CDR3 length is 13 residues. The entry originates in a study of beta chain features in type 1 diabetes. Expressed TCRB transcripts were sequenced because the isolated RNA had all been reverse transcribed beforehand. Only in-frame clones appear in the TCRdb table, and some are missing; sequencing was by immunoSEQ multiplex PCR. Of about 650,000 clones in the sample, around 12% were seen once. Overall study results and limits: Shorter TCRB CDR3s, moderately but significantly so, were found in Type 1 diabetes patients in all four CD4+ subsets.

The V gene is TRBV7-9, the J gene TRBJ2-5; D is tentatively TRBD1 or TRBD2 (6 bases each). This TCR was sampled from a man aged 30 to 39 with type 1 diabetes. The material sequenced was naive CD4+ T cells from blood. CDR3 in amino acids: CASSYGGGETQYF. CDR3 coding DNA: TGTGCCAGCAGCTATGGAGGGGGAGAGACCCAGTACTTC.